The following is a T cell receptor beta chain sequence with its context. In the original analysis: Using reference gene primer amplification, nucleated cell counts were estimated. Sequenced by immunoSEQ multiplex PCR; TCRdb stores in-frame clones only, minus some. Clone size and V and J calls were adopted from that table, with D and trimming inferred from the DNA. The table shows tens of thousands of clones, with roughly 90% occurring only once. This sample was included in a study of blood T cell repertoires in COVID-19. Across the study: The samples span acute and convalescent COVID-19 from the United States, Italy and Spain. T cells, B-cell-depleted T cells, or PBMCs provided the cDNA or gDNA that served as material.

Germline CDR1 and CDR2: MNHEY and SMNVEV (reference sequence). The V segment lost 7 bases and the J segment 7 bases; nucleotides outside the gene matches: 14. CDR3 size: 15 residues. Material for sequencing was peripheral blood. This TCR was recovered from a man older than 75 in a cohort sampled during active COVID-19. V is TRBV27 and J is TRBJ2-7; TRBD1 agrees at 9 bases. The CDR3 DNA is TGTGCCAGCACTCAACCGGGACAGGGAACGGGAGAGCAGTACTTC. Protein sequence: CASTQPGQGTGEQYF.